This is a list of T cell receptor beta chains from one sample in a study of OX40 agonist ivuxolimab in advanced cancers. Using immunoSEQ multiplex PCR, the repertoire was profiled, and TCRdb retains in-frame clones only, with some absent. Counted here are 45,000 to 70,000 clones, 85% to 90% occurring once; the ten biggest clones make up 5.5% to 7%. The sequencing used CD4+ or CD8+ T cells sorted from blood, collected in a trial of the OX40 agonist ivuxolimab. The receptor source for this set is an adult with an advanced solid tumor such as melanoma, head and neck, liver or kidney cancer. The conserved cysteine and the conserved F or W are not part of the CDR3 here.

TRBV5-4	TRBJ1-6	ASSLSNSPLH
TRBV10-1	TRBJ2-5	ASSASLAGETQY
TRBV5-6	TRBJ2-5	ASSLNGVSKETQY
TRBV27	TRBJ2-7	ASSLSPPGSSTVY
TRBV28	TRBJ2-5	ASLRGSSGTQY
TRBV12-5	TRBJ2-5	ASGPNLAGAVGETQY
TRBV2	TRBJ2-7	ASSEVSYEQY
TRBV18	TRBJ2-2	ASSPPNTGELF
TRBV12-5	TRBJ2-5	ASGFGRETQY
TRBV15	TRBJ1-2	ATSGQGALYGYT
TRBV19	TRBJ1-2	ASSPDRAANYGYT
TRBV25-1	TRBJ1-2	ASREAGTNYGYT